One and the same sample provided the 22 T cell receptor beta chains below, sequenced in a study of T cell changes during pregnancy in multiple sclerosis. The data were produced by immunoSEQ multiplex PCR, yet TCRdb's version contains in-frame clones alone and is incomplete. The table shows 89,000 or so clones, with about 89% occurring only once. Sequenced here: PBMCs, sampled in the first trimester of pregnancy. The origin of the receptors is a female donor in good health, serving as a control in a pregnancy study. Some clones in this sample may be carry-over from other donors' samples.

This clone was observed once. This chain connects TRBV7-3 to TRBJ2-1; 8 bases align to TRBD2. Trimming took 1 base from V and 5 from J; bases not matched to a gene: 1. This CDR3 is built from 14 residues. In germline, CDR1 is SGHTA, CDR2 FQGTGA. The CDR3 bases are TGTGCCAGCAGCTTAAGCGGGGGGAACAATGAGCAGTTCTTC. It is translated as CASSLSGGNNEQFF. The full variable domain, in which reference TRBV7-3 and TRBJ2-1 provide the parts outside the CDR3, is GAGVSQTPSNKVTEKGKYVELRCDPISGHTALYWYRQSLGQGPEFLIYFQGTGAADDSGLPNDRFFAVRPEGSVSTLKIQRTERGDSAVYLCASSLSGGNNEQFFGPGTRLTVL.

V and J are TRBV11-2 and TRBJ1-4; TRBD1 might be the D (6 bases). Deletions cut 5 bases from V and 7 bases from J, with 17 bases between. Germline assignment: CDR1 SGHAT and CDR2 FQNNGV. The CDR3 covers 15 residues. CDR3 sequence: CASSPPGEGSEKLFF. The CDR3 DNA sequence: TGTGCCAGCAGCCCTCCAGGGGAGGGGAGTGAAAAACTGTTTTTT. Variable domain in full (rest from reference TRBV11-2 and TRBJ1-4): EAGVAQSPRYKIIEKRQSVAFWCNPISGHATLYWYQQILGQGPKLLIQFQNNGVVDDSQLPKDRFSAERLKGVDSTLKIQPAKLEDSAVYLCASSPPGEGSEKLFFGSGTQLSVL.

This clone was recorded once. CDR3 protein: CASSSGGFYNEQFF. The CDR3 DNA is TGTGCCAGCAGCTCGGGGGGGTTCTACAATGAGCAGTTCTTC. V is TRBV13 and J is TRBJ2-1, with 8 bases lining up with TRBD2. The CDR3 has 14 residues. Germline-derived CDR1 and CDR2 are PRHDT and FYEKMQ (reference sequence). With 4 bases clipped from V and 3 bases from J, the junction kept 2 bases outside the gene matches.

This CDR3 reads CASSQLRGGNTEAFF. The CDR3 coding sequence is TGCGCCAGCAGCCAACTTAGAGGAGGGAACACTGAAGCTTTCTTT. The gene calls are TRBV4-1 and TRBJ1-1; D remains unclear. The V end lost 2 bases, the J end lost 1 base, and 11 bases lay between the germline ends. The CDR3 sequence is 15 residues long. In germline, CDR1 is MGHRA, CDR2 YSYEKL.

The chain links TRBV10-3 to TRBJ1-1; TRBD1 matches at 10 bases. Germline lookup yields CDR1 ENHRY and CDR2 SYGVKD. There are 13 residues in the CDR3. The V segment lost 6 bases and the J segment 7 bases; nucleotides outside the gene matches: 5. CDR3 residues: CAISPGTGVEAFF. In DNA form, the CDR3 reads TGTGCCATCAGCCCCGGGACAGGGGTTGAAGCTTTCTTT.

This rearrangement joins TRBV6-4 to TRBJ2-3; TRBD2 matches 9 bases. The CDR3 has 15 residues. V lost 2 bases, J lost 4 bases, and 4 bases stayed unmatched. The V gene's germline CDR1 is MRHNA and CDR2 SNTAGT. CDR3 region: CASSDRAGGSDTQYF. The CDR3 coding sequence is TGTGCCAGCAGTGACCGAGCGGGAGGTTCAGATACGCAGTATTTT.

This clone has a single count. The V call is TRBV6-1, the J call TRBJ2-7, with 8 bases identical to TRBD2. Germline CDR1 and CDR2: MNHNS and SASEGT. Losses at the gene ends were 0 bases for V and 4 bases for J; bases not matched to a gene: 8. The CDR3 has 16 residues. The CDR3 here is CASSEASAGGRYEQYF. The CDR3 nucleotides read TGTGCCAGCAGTGAAGCTAGCGCGGGGGGAAGGTACGAGCAGTACTTC.

V gene TRBV5-1 combines with J gene TRBJ2-7, with D possibly TRBD1 on 6 matching bases. With 4 bases removed from V and 0 bases from J, the gap between germline ends came to 14 bases. This CDR3 is built from 15 residues. CDR1 SGHRS and CDR2 YFSETQ come from the germline V gene. This CDR3 reads CASSLGQPDSYEQYF. The CDR3 region has the DNA TGCGCCAGCAGCCTCGGACAGCCAGACTCCTACGAGCAGTACTTC.

V gene TRBV5-1 combines with J gene TRBJ2-1, with 9 bases aligning to TRBD1. The CDR3 loop spans 15 amino acids. Germline-derived CDR1 and CDR2 are SGHRS and YFSETQ. J lost 8 bases, V lost 0 bases, and 6 bases had no gene match. CDR3 DNA sequence: TGCGCCAGCAGCTTGGGGACAGGGGTCGTACATGAGCAGTTCTTC. Translation: CASSLGTGVVHEQFF.

The CDR3 loop is CASSSGSLYEQYF. The CDR3 region has the DNA TGTGCCAGCAGTAGCGGGAGCTTGTACGAGCAGTACTTC. The chain has TRBV6-5 and TRBJ2-7; 8 bases are shared with TRBD2. Germline V gene lookup returns CDR1 MNHEY and CDR2 SVGAGI. This CDR3 contains 13 residues. J lost 4 bases, V lost 5 bases, and 4 bases had no gene match.

The chain employs TRBV18 and TRBJ2-5; 9 positions agree with TRBD2. The CDR3 is made up of 16 amino acids. Trimming took 2 bases from V and 1 from J; bases not matched to a gene: 5. The germline V gene encodes CDR1 KGHSH and CDR2 LQKENI. Here the CDR3 reads CASSPLPSGAQETQYF. CDR3 nucleotide sequence: TGTGCCAGCTCACCATTACCTAGCGGGGCCCAAGAGACCCAGTACTTC.

The rearrangement links TRBV28 to TRBJ1-3, with D possibly matching TRBD1 (5 bases). V was pared by 1 base and J by 4 bases, with 11 bases between. The germline gives CDR1 MDHEN, CDR2 SYDVKM. This CDR3 contains 15 residues. CDR3 amino acids: CASSLFGGAGNTIYF. The CDR3 DNA reads TGTGCCAGCAGTTTATTCGGGGGAGCGGGAAACACCATATATTTT.

The rearrangement joins TRBV9 to TRBJ2-4, with D maybe TRBD1 (7 bases). The CDR3 runs to 15 residues. Germline CDR1 is SGDLS and CDR2 is YYNGEE. Deletions cut 4 bases from V and 5 bases from J, with 16 bases between. For the CDR3, the DNA is TGTGCCAGCAGCCCCCCGGGGGACAGTGAAAACATTCAGTACTTC. As protein: CASSPPGDSENIQYF.

The CDR3 protein is CASSPVPATNEKLFF. In nucleotides, the CDR3 is TGTGCCAGCTCACCTGTTCCTGCAACTAATGAAAAACTGTTTTTT. The chain joins TRBV18 to TRBJ1-4; D call uncertain. Trimming removed 3 bases from V and 0 bases from J, with 8 bases in between. Germline lookup yields CDR1 KGHSH and CDR2 LQKENI. The CDR3 length is 15 residues.

The chain is built from TRBV7-3 and TRBJ2-3; 7 bases fit TRBD2. The CDR3 length is 15 residues. Germline values: CDR1 SGHTA, CDR2 FQGTGA. V gave up 5 bases and J gave up 1 base; unmatched junction bases: 6. This CDR3 is CASSVLAGRTDTQYF. CDR3 nucleotides: TGTGCCAGCAGCGTATTAGCGGGCCGCACAGATACGCAGTATTTT.

This sequence joins TRBV5-1 and TRBJ2-2; the match to TRBD2 covers 7 bases. The CDR3 length is 13 residues. V shed 9 bases and J 8 bases; nucleotides not matched to a gene: 10. Germline CDR1 is SGHRS and CDR2 is YFSETQ. The CDR3 reads CATGTNLRGELFF. The CDR3 bases are TGCGCCACGGGGACTAACCTGAGGGGGGAGCTGTTTTTT. The variable domain in full, with the rest retrieved from reference TRBV5-1 and TRBJ2-2, is KAGVTQTPRYLIKTRGQQVTLSCSPISGHRSVSWYQQTPGQGLQFLFEYFSETQRNKGNFPGRFSGRQFSNSRSEMNVSTLELGDSALYLCATGTNLRGELFFGEGSRLTVL.

The chain combines TRBV11-2 with TRBJ1-5; weak D call: TRBD1 (6 bases). The CDR3 loop spans 13 amino acids. Germline V lookup: CDR1 SGHAT, CDR2 FQNNGV. Trimming pared 4 bases from V and 5 bases from J, leaving 9 bases between. CDR3 sequence reads: CASSSGVYQPQHF. In DNA, the CDR3 is TGTGCCAGCAGCTCAGGGGTTTATCAGCCCCAGCATTTT.

The chain has TRBV2 and TRBJ2-2; TRBD2 matches 10 bases. CDR3 length: 15 residues. Germline V gene lookup returns CDR1 SNHLY and CDR2 FYNNEI. V lost 9 bases, J lost 0 bases, and 4 bases stayed unmatched. The CDR3 DNA is TGTGCCAGTAGCGGGAGGAACGCGAACACCGGGGAGCTGTTTTTT. Translating it yields CASSGRNANTGELFF. The full variable domain, in which reference TRBV2 and TRBJ2-2 provide the parts outside the CDR3, is EPEVTQTPSHQVTQMGQEVILRCVPISNHLYFYWYRQILGQKVEFLVSFYNNEISEKSEIFDDQFSVERPDGSNFTLKIRSTKLEDSAMYFCASSGRNANTGELFFGEGSRLTVL.

The chain uses TRBV28 and TRBJ2-7; 9 bases align to TRBD1. V gave up 3 bases and J gave up 7 bases; unmatched junction bases: 13. The CDR3 consists of 16 residues. In germline, CDR1 is MDHEN, CDR2 SYDVKM. The CDR3 DNA is TGTGCCAGCAGTTTTGGGAACAGGGGGCGTTGGAGGGAGCAGTACTTC. This gives the protein CASSFGNRGRWREQYF.

The chain carries TRBV28 and TRBJ2-1, with D possibly being TRBD1 (5 bases). Trimming removed 2 bases from V and 8 bases from J, with 16 bases in between. Germline V gives CDR1 MDHEN, CDR2 SYDVKM. The length of the CDR3 is 15 residues. The CDR3 protein is CASSLGVGAPYEQFF. CDR3 nucleotide sequence: TGTGCCAGCAGTTTAGGTGTAGGGGCCCCCTATGAGCAGTTCTTC.

The chain employs TRBV4-2 and TRBJ2-7, with 11 nucleotides matching TRBD2. Germline V gene sequence: CDR1 LGHNA, CDR2 YNFKEQ. The CDR3 is made up of 17 amino acids. With 3 bases clipped from V and 4 bases from J, the junction kept 11 bases outside the gene matches. As DNA, the CDR3 is TGTGCCAGCAGCCAGGAGACCGGACTAGCGGGCGTTTACGAGCAGTACTTC. Its protein is CASSQETGLAGVYEQYF.

J is TRBJ2-5 and V is TRBV19; 7 bases line up with TRBD2. V lost 5 bases and J lost 5; bases outside the gene matches: 5. The CDR3 extends over 13 amino acids. The germline V gene has CDR1 LNHDA and CDR2 SQIVND (reference sequence). The CDR3 protein is CASSPSGGETQYF. The CDR3, as DNA: TGTGCCAGTAGTCCGTCGGGGGGTGAGACCCAGTACTTC.